This TCR beta chain was recovered during a study of tumor-infiltrating lymphocytes in primary liver carcinoma. The overall study: Tumors measured roughly 4.2 to 11 cm and were stage T1-T3 N0M0. Study-wide findings and caveats: It was tumor-adjacent and tumor-blood pairs that overlapped less than tumor region pairs did.

The investigators made TCR beta cDNA from 400 to 550 ng total RNA, using a constant-region primer. It was through three nested multiplex PCR rounds of slightly modified ARM-PCR that TCR beta libraries arose. Each of the first two PCR rounds ran nine to ten cycles with TRBV1-TRBV30 forward and C-beta reverse primers. TCRdb reanalysed the multiplex PCR reads using MiXCR and keeps one entry per CDR3 protein. The sample consists of some 190,000 distinct CDR3 sequences, over 80% of them appearing once. CDR3 length: 13 residues. Germline-derived CDR1 and CDR2 are SGHAT and FQDESV (reference sequence). Trimming cost V 6 bases and J 5 bases, with 14 bases left between them. About this clonotype itself: Its antigen remains unidentified.

Co-extracting RNA and DNA was done with roughly 17-32 mg of unsorted bulk tissue as input. Tumor samples were assessed, and every one had over 85% viable tumor cells. The chain links TRBV11-1 to TRBJ2-7; D may be TRBD2 (5 bases). Sequenced input: tumor tissue from primary liver carcinoma. This TCR came from a man aged 35-49 years with primary liver carcinoma and hepatitis B virus infection. The CDR3 DNA reads as TGTGCCAGCAGTTTGACGATCGGGGACGAGCAGTACTTC. It specifies CASSLTIGDEQYF.